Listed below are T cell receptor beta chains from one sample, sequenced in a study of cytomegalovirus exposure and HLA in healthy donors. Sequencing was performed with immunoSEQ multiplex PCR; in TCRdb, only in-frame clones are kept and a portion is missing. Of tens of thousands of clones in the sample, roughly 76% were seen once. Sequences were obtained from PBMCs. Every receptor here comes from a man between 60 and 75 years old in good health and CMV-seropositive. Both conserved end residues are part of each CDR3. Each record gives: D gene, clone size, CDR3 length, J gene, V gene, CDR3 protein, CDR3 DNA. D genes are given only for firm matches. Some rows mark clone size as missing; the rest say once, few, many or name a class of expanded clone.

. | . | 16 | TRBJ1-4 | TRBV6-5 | CASSYSGDATNEKLFF | TGTGCCAGCAGTTACTCGGGAGATGCAACTAATGAAAAACTGTTTTTT
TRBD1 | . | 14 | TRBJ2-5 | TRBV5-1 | CASTTGGAEETQYF | TGCGCCAGCACAACAGGGGGCGCGGAGGAGACCCAGTACTTC
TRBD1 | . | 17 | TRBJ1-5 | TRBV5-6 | CASSLRGTGGNNQPQHF | TGTGCCAGCAGCTTGAGAGGTACAGGGGGCAACAATCAGCCCCAGCATTTT
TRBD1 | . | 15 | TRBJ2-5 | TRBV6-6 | CASSSRDRGKETQYF | TGTGCCAGCAGTTCCCGGGACAGGGGAAAAGAGACCCAGTACTTC
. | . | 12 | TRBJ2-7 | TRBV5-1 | CASSLVHYEQYF | TGCGCCAGCAGCTTGGTACACTACGAGCAGTACTTC
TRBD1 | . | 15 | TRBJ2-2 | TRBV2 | CASRYRDRGTGELFF | TGTGCCAGCAGATACAGGGACAGGGGCACCGGGGAGCTGTTTTTT
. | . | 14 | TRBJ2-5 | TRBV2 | CASGTGFYLETQYF | TGTGCCAGCGGTACAGGGTTTTATCTAGAGACCCAGTACTTC
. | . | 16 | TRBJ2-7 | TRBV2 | CASSERGRVVYYEQYF | TGTGCCAGCAGTGAAAGGGGCAGGGTAGTTTACTACGAGCAGTACTTC
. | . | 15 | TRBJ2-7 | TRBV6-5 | CASSYLGSRTYEQYF | TGTGCCAGCAGTTACCTCGGGAGTAGAACCTACGAGCAGTACTTC
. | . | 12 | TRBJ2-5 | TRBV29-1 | CSVDRSQETQYF | TGCAGCGTTGATCGGTCCCAAGAGACCCAGTACTTC
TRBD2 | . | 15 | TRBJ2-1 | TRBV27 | CASSLSAGGYNEQFF | TGTGCCAGCAGTTTATCGGCGGGGGGATACAATGAGCAGTTCTTC
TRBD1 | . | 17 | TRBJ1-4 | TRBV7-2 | CASSYRTGPATNEKLFF | TGTGCCAGCAGCTACCGGACAGGGCCTGCAACTAATGAAAAACTGTTTTTT
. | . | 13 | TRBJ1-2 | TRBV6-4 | CASSDSGNYGYTF | TGTGCCAGCAGTGACTCCGGGAACTATGGCTACACCTTC
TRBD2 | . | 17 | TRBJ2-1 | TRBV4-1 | CASSQASSGRSYNEQFF | TGCGCCAGCAGCCAAGCATCTAGCGGGAGGTCCTACAATGAGCAGTTCTTC
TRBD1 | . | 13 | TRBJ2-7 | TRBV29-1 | CSVARDSTYEQYF | TGCAGCGTTGCCCGGGACAGCACCTACGAGCAGTACTTC
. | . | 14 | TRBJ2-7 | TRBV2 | CASSEGGVPYEQYF | TGTGCCAGCAGTGAAGGGGGGGTCCCCTACGAGCAGTACTTC
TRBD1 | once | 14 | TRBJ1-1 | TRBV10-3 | CAISQDRGNTEAFF | TGTGCCATCAGTCAGGACAGGGGGAACACTGAAGCTTTCTTT
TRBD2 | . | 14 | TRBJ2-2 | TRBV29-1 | CSAGSGRGAGELFF | TGCAGCGCCGGTAGCGGGAGAGGGGCCGGGGAGCTGTTTTTT
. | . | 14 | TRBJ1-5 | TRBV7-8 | CASSSLRGPEPQHF | TGTGCCAGCAGCTCTCTCAGGGGACCAGAGCCCCAGCATTTT
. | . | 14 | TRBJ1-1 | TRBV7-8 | CASSGLGRGTEAFF | TGTGCCAGCAGTGGACTTGGGCGTGGAACTGAAGCTTTCTTT
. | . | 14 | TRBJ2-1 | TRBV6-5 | CASRTGFASAEQFF | TGTGCCAGCAGAACAGGGTTCGCTTCCGCTGAGCAGTTCTTC
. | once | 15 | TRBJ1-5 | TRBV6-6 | CASSFLGQLNQPQHF | TGTGCCAGCAGTTTCCTGGGACAACTCAATCAGCCCCAGCATTTT
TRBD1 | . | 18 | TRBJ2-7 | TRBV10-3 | CAISDQGQGVPYSYEQYF | TGTGCCATCAGTGATCAGGGACAGGGCGTTCCATACTCCTACGAGCAGTACTTC
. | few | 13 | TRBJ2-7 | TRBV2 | CASREFGSYEQYF | TGTGCCAGCAGGGAGTTTGGGTCCTACGAGCAGTACTTC
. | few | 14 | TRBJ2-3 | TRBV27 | CASSLTGVTDTQYF | TGTGCCAGCAGTTTGACGGGGGTCACAGATACGCAGTATTTT
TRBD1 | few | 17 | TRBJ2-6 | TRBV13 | CASSRQGLPSGANGLTF | TGTGCCAGCAGCCGACAGGGCCTTCCCTCTGGGGCCAACGGCCTGACTTTC
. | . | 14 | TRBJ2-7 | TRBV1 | CTSSERQGSPEQYF | TGCACCAGCAGCGAGAGACAGGGTTCTCCCGAGCAGTACTTC
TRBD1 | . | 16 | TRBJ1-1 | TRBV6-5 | CASSYFGQGAYTEAFF | TGTGCCAGCAGTTATTTCGGGCAGGGGGCGTACACTGAAGCTTTCTTT
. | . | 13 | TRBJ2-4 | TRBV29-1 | CSVEVATGNIQYF | TGCAGCGTTGAAGTCGCCACTGGAAACATTCAGTACTTC
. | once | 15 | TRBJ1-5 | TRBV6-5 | CASSPSGVYNQPQHF | TGTGCCAGCAGTCCTTCAGGGGTCTACAATCAGCCCCAGCATTTT
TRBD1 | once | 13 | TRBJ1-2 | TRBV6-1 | CASSLWTGDGYTF | TGTGCCAGCAGTCTTTGGACAGGGGATGGCTACACCTTC
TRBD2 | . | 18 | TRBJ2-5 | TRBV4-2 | CASSQELAGGPRQETQYF | TGTGCCAGCAGCCAAGAGCTAGCGGGGGGGCCCCGTCAAGAGACCCAGTACTTC
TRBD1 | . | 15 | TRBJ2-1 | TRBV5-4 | CASATDRAKNNEQFF | TGTGCCAGCGCTACCGACAGGGCCAAGAACAATGAGCAGTTCTTC
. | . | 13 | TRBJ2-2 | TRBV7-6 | CASSPRGIGELFF | TGTGCCAGCAGCCCCCGCGGTATCGGGGAGCTGTTTTTT
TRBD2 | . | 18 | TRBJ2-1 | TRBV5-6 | CASSFQTSGVSNKGEQFF | TGTGCCAGCAGCTTCCAGACTAGCGGAGTATCGAATAAGGGTGAGCAGTTCTTC
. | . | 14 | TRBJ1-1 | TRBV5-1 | CASTKLRGGTEAFF | TGCGCCAGCACCAAGCTCAGGGGCGGCACTGAAGCTTTCTTT
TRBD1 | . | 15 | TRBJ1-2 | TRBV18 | CASSPSRQGGNSYTF | TGTGCCAGCTCACCAAGCCGGCAGGGGGGTAACAGCTACACCTTC
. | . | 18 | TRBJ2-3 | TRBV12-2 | CASRLEIPSGIKADTQYF | TGTGCAAGTCGCTTAGAAATCCCTAGCGGGATTAAAGCAGATACGCAGTATTTT
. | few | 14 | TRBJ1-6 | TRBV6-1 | CASRGGHSNSPLHF | TGTGCCAGCAGAGGGGGACATTCTAACTCACCCCTCCACTTT
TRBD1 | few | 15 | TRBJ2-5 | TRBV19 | CASSPRTGQGETQYF | TGTGCCAGTAGTCCCCGGACAGGGCAGGGGGAGACCCAGTACTTC
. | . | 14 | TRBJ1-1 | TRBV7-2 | CASSLGGKNTEAFF | TGTGCCAGCAGCTTAGGGGGCAAGAACACTGAAGCTTTCTTT
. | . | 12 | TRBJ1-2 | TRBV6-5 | CASSYALHGYTF | TGTGCCAGCAGTTACGCGCTCCATGGCTACACCTTC
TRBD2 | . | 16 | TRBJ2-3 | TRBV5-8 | CASSLYLAGGTDTQYF | TGTGCCAGCAGCTTGTACCTAGCGGGGGGTACAGATACGCAGTATTTT